These 8 T cell receptor beta chains share one sample of origin, sequenced in a study of shared clonotypes between healthy human individuals. Sequencing was performed with immunoSEQ multiplex PCR; in TCRdb, only in-frame clones are kept and a portion is missing. Of roughly 2 million clones detected, approximately 96% appear once; the ten largest clones hold roughly 0.13%. The source material was naive CD4+ T cells sorted from blood. The subset: CD45RA+ positively selected. The receptors were gathered from a man aged 18-30 years in good health.

V and J are TRBV5-4 and TRBJ2-2, with D unresolved. Germline loops: CDR1 SGHNT, CDR2 YYREEE (reference sequence). CDR3 length: 13 amino acids. V lost 3 bases and J lost 7, with 10 bases in between. The CDR3 DNA reads as TGTGCCAGCAGCTCCCCCAAGGGCGGGGAGCTGTTTTTT. Translating gives CASSSPKGGELFF.

J is TRBJ1-1 and V is TRBV6-5; no clear D gene. Trimming left V 4 bases short and J 2 bases short, with 14 bases between. This CDR3 has 15 amino acids. Per the germline V gene, CDR1 is MNHEY and CDR2 is SVGAGI. This CDR3 reads CASSFIQEVNTEAFF. The CDR3, as DNA: TGTGCCAGCAGTTTTATCCAGGAGGTCAACACTGAAGCTTTCTTT.

This chain joins TRBV15 and TRBJ2-4; a possible D gene is TRBD2 (5 bases). Trimming pared 0 bases from V and 2 bases from J, leaving 8 bases between. From germline, CDR1 is LNHNV and CDR2 YYDKDF (reference sequence). The CDR3 is 15 amino acids. The chain's CDR3 is CATSRDPDSKNIQYF. CDR3 DNA sequence: TGTGCCACCAGCAGAGATCCGGACTCCAAAAACATTCAGTACTTC.

This sequence joins TRBV5-1 and TRBJ2-5; possibly TRBD1 for D (6 bases). Trimming left V 0 bases short and J 7 bases short, with 10 bases between. The CDR3 contains 13 residues. The germline V gene has CDR1 SGHRS and CDR2 YFSETQ. The CDR3 sequence is CASSLGTEVTQYF. The DNA for the CDR3 is TGCGCCAGCAGCTTGGGGACAGAGGTGACCCAGTACTTC.

This chain joins TRBV11-2 and TRBJ2-3; 8 bases line up with TRBD1. Germline V gives CDR1 SGHAT, CDR2 FQNNGV. The ends lost 5 bases at V and 2 bases at J; junction bases unmatched: 12. CDR3 length: 17 amino acids. In DNA, the CDR3 is TGTGCCAGCAGCATAAGTTCGGGACAGGTGGACACAGATACGCAGTATTTT. Protein product: CASSISSGQVDTDTQYF.

Written as DNA, the CDR3 is TGTGCCAGCAGCCCATGGACTAGCTCAGTAGATACGCAGTATTTT. It yields the protein CASSPWTSSVDTQYF. The chain links TRBV14 to TRBJ2-3, with 8 bases aligning to TRBD2. Germline lookup yields CDR1 SGHDN and CDR2 FVKESK. Unmatched junction bases numbered 8, after V lost 4 bases and J lost 5 bases. The CDR3 is made up of 15 amino acids.

The rearrangement joins TRBV10-3 to TRBJ1-2; D is uncertain. The germline CDR1 and CDR2 sequences are ENHRY and SYGVKD. V lost 7 bases and J 8 bases, leaving 23 bases between the germline ends. This CDR3 comprises 15 residues. CDR3 sequence: CAINRNPNDFAGYTF. DNA of the CDR3: TGTGCCATCAATCGAAACCCCAACGATTTTGCGGGCTACACCTTC.

The chain links TRBV11-3 to TRBJ2-7, with a tentative D call TRBD1 (6 bases). The CDR3 runs to 14 residues. The V gene lost 5 bases and the J gene lost 5 bases, with 16 bases spanning the gap. In germline, CDR1 is SGHNT, CDR2 YENEEA. CDR3 sequence reads: CASSRGLGGDEQYF. CDR3 nucleotides: TGTGCCAGCAGCCGGGGATTAGGGGGAGACGAGCAGTACTTC.